This T cell receptor (beta chain) was identified during a study of blood T cells in healthy people across ages. The use of a sample-barcoded 5' primer and a J-beta primer mix characterized a second PCR of about 7 to 12 cycles. One entry per CDR3 protein results from TCRdb running MiXCR on the 5' RACE reads. The sample shows a few hundred thousand distinct CDR3 sequences, roughly half of them seen only once. Comment on this clonotype: The target antigen is unknown.

Every donor contributed about 10 milliliters of peripheral blood by blood draw. V was pared by 1 base and J by 11 bases, with 15 bases between. Germline CDR1 and CDR2: MGHDK and SYGVNS. The CDR3 spans 15 residues. Study-wide points: With age, beta diversity per million T cells declined roughly linearly, significantly by about 40. The long-lived group displayed more naive CD4+ cells, plus higher diversity, than the aged donors did.

This clonotype was obtained from a man aged 55-75 years in good health. The chain couples TRBV25-1 to TRBJ1-6; D possibly corresponds to TRBD1 (6 bases). Sequenced material: blood. The CDR3, as DNA: TGTGCCAGCAGTGAATTCGCAGGGGATATTGCACCCCTCCACTTT. It yields the protein CASSEFAGDIAPLHF.